Shown below are 14 T cell receptor beta chains from a single sample sequenced in a study of T-cell memory formation after mild COVID-19. TCRdb called the 5' RACE reads again in MiXCR, with one record for every CDR3 protein. The sample lists 530,000 or so distinct CDR3 sequences; about 18% were seen once. Source material: PBMCs or a T cell subset sorted from them (not recorded which). The receptors stem from an adult woman who had mild COVID-19 (a few samples of this study predate the infection). Cell type and time point are not known.

This clonotype was seen many times. J is TRBJ1-5 and V is TRBV20-1; TRBD1 might be the D (5 bases). The CDR3 sequence is 15 residues long. CDR1 DFQATT and CDR2 SNEGSKA come from the germline V gene (reference sequence). Trimming cost V 6 bases and J 6 bases, with 21 bases left between them. CDR3 region: CSAEGAGPKAQPQHF. Here the CDR3 DNA reads TGCAGTGCGGAGGGTGCGGGGCCCAAAGCTCAGCCCCAGCATTTT.

The chain employs TRBV29-1 and TRBJ2-1; D possibly uses TRBD1 or TRBD2 (6 bases each). The CDR3 loop spans 13 amino acids. V was pared by 6 bases and J by 5 bases, with 14 bases between. CDR1 SQVTM and CDR2 ANQGSEA come from the germline V gene. The CDR3 nucleotides read TGCAGCGTCGTAGGGGGGCAGAACAATGAGCAGTTCTTC. This translates into CSVVGGQNNEQFF.

The gene calls are TRBV5-1 and TRBJ1-1; no firm D call. Germline V lookup: CDR1 SGHRS, CDR2 YFSETQ. CDR3 length: 14 amino acids. The V end was cut by 4 bases, the J end by 0 bases, with 10 bases between. CDR3 nucleotide sequence: TGCGCCAGCAGCCAAACCGAGCTGAACACTGAAGCTTTCTTT. Protein: CASSQTELNTEAFF. Using reference TRBV5-1 and TRBJ1-1 for the parts outside the CDR3, the full variable domain is KAGVTQTPRYLIKTRGQQVTLSCSPISGHRSVSWYQQTPGQGLQFLFEYFSETQRNKGNFPGRFSGRQFSNSRSEMNVSTLELGDSALYLCASSQTELNTEAFFGQGTRLTVV.

This clonotype was detected a few times. The rearrangement joins TRBV29-1 to TRBJ1-1; weak D call: TRBD1 (5 bases). The germline CDR1 and CDR2 sequences are SQVTM and ANQGSEA. The CDR3 sequence is 15 residues long. The V end lost 1 base, the J end lost 4 bases, and 16 bases lay between the germline ends. CDR3 amino acids: CSVEGTPSSVTEAFF. The CDR3, as DNA: TGCAGCGTTGAAGGGACACCCTCTAGTGTCACTGAAGCTTTCTTT.

There are many counts of this clonotype. The genes are TRBV6-6 and TRBJ2-4; 8 bases match TRBD2. V lost 5 bases to trimming and J lost 5 bases; unmatched junction nucleotides: 5. The CDR3 has 14 amino acids. Germline-derived CDR1 and CDR2 are MNHNY and SVGAGI (reference sequence). The DNA of the CDR3 is TGTGCCAGCAGTCAACTAGCGGTGCAAAACATTCAGTACTTC. It translates to CASSQLAVQNIQYF.

The rearrangement links TRBV12-3 or TRBV12-4 to TRBJ2-1; 8 bases map to TRBD1. V was clipped by 5 bases and J by 6 bases; unmatched bases: 9. The CDR3 contains 15 residues. The CDR3, as DNA: TGTGCCAGCAGTCCAGGGGGCGCGGTGATCAATGAGCAGTTCTTC. It codes for CASSPGGAVINEQFF.

This clonotype was recorded a few times. The chain employs TRBV25-1 and TRBJ1-6; tentative D call: TRBD1 (6 bases). V was cut by 2 bases and J by 4 bases, with 15 bases left in between. The CDR3 contains 17 residues. The germline V gene encodes CDR1 MGHDK and CDR2 SYGVNS. The CDR3 loop reads CASSEPGHRDYNSPLHF. For the CDR3, the DNA is TGTGCCAGCAGTGAACCGGGACATAGGGATTATAATTCACCCCTCCACTTT.

The rearrangement links TRBV20-1 to TRBJ2-3; 10 bases are shared with TRBD2. The junction had 10 bases not matched to a gene; V was cut back by 1 base and J by 0 bases. CDR3 size: 18 residues. CDR1 and CDR2 (germline): DFQATT, SNEGSKA (reference sequence). CDR3 residues: CSARASLGLAVSTDTQYF. The CDR3 DNA sequence: TGCAGTGCTAGAGCCTCCCTTGGACTAGCGGTTAGCACAGATACGCAGTATTTT.

This clonotype has more than one count but fewer than ten. The chain employs TRBV6-5 and TRBJ2-7; 7 bases align to TRBD1. Trimming took 5 bases from V and 4 from J; bases not matched to a gene: 5. This CDR3 has 13 amino acids. Germline CDR1 reads MNHEY; CDR2 reads SVGAGI. Here the CDR3 reads CASSAGTAYEQYF. CDR3 sequence (DNA): TGTGCCAGCAGTGCCGGGACAGCTTACGAGCAGTACTTC.

The V call is TRBV4-1, the J call TRBJ2-2, with 9 nucleotides matching TRBD2. Germline V gene sequence: CDR1 MGHRA, CDR2 YSYEKL. With V trimmed by 4 bases and J by 0 bases, 15 bases remained unmatched. The CDR3 loop spans 20 amino acids. The CDR3 sequence: CASSLPSGTLLNTNTGELFF. The DNA for the CDR3 is TGCGCCAGCAGCCTTCCTAGCGGGACCCTTTTAAACACGAACACCGGGGAGCTGTTTTTT.

The J gene is TRBJ1-2, the V gene TRBV11-2, with 10 bases identical to TRBD1. The CDR3 has 12 amino acids. The junction had 5 bases not matched to a gene; V was cut back by 11 bases and J by 5 bases. Germline assignment: CDR1 SGHAT and CDR2 FQNNGV. The CDR3 coding sequence is TGTGCCGTGGGGGACAGGGGTTATGGCTACACCTTC. It translates to CAVGDRGYGYTF.

There are many counts of this clonotype. J is TRBJ1-5 and V is TRBV5-1; perhaps TRBD1 as D (5 bases). The CDR3 spans 15 residues. V dropped 1 base and J dropped 4 bases, with 12 bases sitting between them. CDR1 is SGHRS and CDR2 is YFSETQ in the germline V gene. DNA of the CDR3: TGCGCCAGCAGCTTGAGAGGGGATGGTAATCAGCCCCAGCATTTT. Its protein is CASSLRGDGNQPQHF.

The rearrangement joins TRBV20-1 to TRBJ2-3; D may be TRBD2 (5 bases). Germline V gives CDR1 DFQATT, CDR2 SNEGSKA (reference sequence). The CDR3 runs to 14 residues. Trimming cost V 7 bases and J 2 bases, with 16 bases left between them. The CDR3 is CSDQPAGLTDTQYF. The CDR3 coding sequence is TGCAGTGACCAACCCGCAGGACTCACAGATACGCAGTATTTT.

The V call is TRBV15, the J call TRBJ2-3; D possibly corresponds to TRBD1 (6 bases). CDR3 length: 14 amino acids. Trimming stripped 2 bases from V and 6 bases from J, with 12 bases between. Germline V gene lookup returns CDR1 LNHNV and CDR2 YYDKDF (reference sequence). The CDR3 here is CATSRSGAADTQYF. Written as DNA, the CDR3 is TGTGCCACCAGCAGATCAGGGGCCGCTGATACGCAGTATTTT.